This T cell receptor (beta chain) was observed in a study of vaccination and CD4 T cells after COVID-19. In the study overall: A median of approximately 75 days (range 14 to 241) separated dose two from the taking of post-vaccine samples.

Trimming cost V 4 bases and J 0 bases, with 15 bases left between them. CDR1 MDHEN and CDR2 SYDVKM come from the germline V gene. The CDR3 spans 16 residues. Once obtained from cultured CD4+ T cells, the DNA was sequenced using the Oncomine TCR Beta short-read assay. TCRdb fed the PCR reads into MiXCR, producing one record per CDR3 protein. The repertoire holds under 11,000 distinct CDR3 sequences, with about three fifths as singletons. As concerns this clonotype: Its specificity is not known.

Treatment: roughly 10-day PBMC culture with coronavirus spike peptide pools or control peptides (ViraFEST assay). ViraFEST used peptide pools to expand antigen-specific T cells and subsequently sequenced their TCRs. This sequence originates from a human donor who had recovered from COVID-19. The specimen was CD4+ T cells from blood, cultured in vitro. The chain combines TRBV28 with TRBJ1-2, with D maybe TRBD1 (6 bases). The CDR3 protein is CASSYGSTGSNYGYTF. As DNA, the CDR3 is TGTGCCAGCAGTTATGGCTCGACAGGTTCTAACTATGGCTACACCTTC.